This T cell receptor beta chain is drawn from a study of blood T cells in healthy people across ages. Study-level points and caveats: For the donors, CMV status was unknown and possibly confounded expanded clonotype changes.

There were healthy Caucasian individuals from Russia, aged roughly 6 to 90, serving as donors. Germline CDR1 is DFQATT and CDR2 is SNEGSKA (reference sequence). With V trimmed by 0 bases and J by 1 base, 5 bases remained unmatched. The CDR3 spans 16 residues. This clonotype was picked up a small number of times. Its specificity is unknown. A second PCR, run for about 7 to 11 cycles, used a sample-barcoded 5' primer plus a J-beta primer mix. Every molecule of cDNA carried a tag from a template-switch adaptor with 12 random nucleotides. TCRdb called the 5' RACE reads again in MiXCR, with one record for every CDR3 protein. Altogether 1 million or so distinct CDR3 sequences are present, 40% to 45% being singletons, with the ten largest covering around 18%.

The source is a woman in her sixties or seventies in good health. Sequencing input: blood. The rearrangement uses TRBV20-1 and TRBJ1-5; TRBD1 matches 8 bases. The CDR3 nucleotides read TGCAGTGCTAGAGATCCACGGACAGGGAGCAATCAGCCCCAGCATTTT. Protein product: CSARDPRTGSNQPQHF.